This T cell receptor (beta chain) appears in the sequencing data of a study of T cell repertoires in cytomegalovirus infection. Looking at the study overall: CMV epitopes in the study were HLA-C-restricted (recently identified) and HLA-B-restricted (well studied). Shared public TCR beta signatures pointed to both CMV infection and a matching HLA type.

The CDR3 consists of 16 residues. Germline CDR1 MNHEY, CDR2 SVGAGI. Losses at the gene ends were 6 bases for V and 5 bases for J; bases not matched to a gene: 14. MiXCR, run by TCRdb on the reads, gives a single entry per CDR3 protein. The table lists 750,000 to 950,000 distinct CDR3 sequences, about 29% of them singletons. As for this clonotype: Its target is unknown.

Notes on the study in general: CMV carriers with the relevant HLA were identified by cumulative public TCR beta family frequency. HLA-C-restricted TCR beta clonotypes specific for CMV led the ex vivo response.

The sequenced sample was cultured CD8+ T cells from PBMCs, obtained from culture after CMV antigen stimulation. The TCR sequence derives from a human donor in good health (CMV status not recorded). Some clones in this sample may be carry-over from other donors' samples. The V call is TRBV6-5, the J call TRBJ2-7; 9 bases match TRBD1. DNA of the CDR3: TGTGCCAGCAGCCACGTTTACGGGACAGGGTTCGACGAGCAGTACTTC. Its protein is CASSHVYGTGFDEQYF.